Given below is one TCR beta chain in context. Its target is unknown. The time point is: 4-8 weeks after completion of therapy. Data came from immunoSEQ multiplex PCR; TCRdb stores just in-frame clones and leaves some out. The sample lists about 19,000 clones, 81% occurring once. This specimen comes from a study of T cell therapy after organ transplantation. As for the study in general: T cells were expanded about 14 days with 30 CMV class I/II epitopes. Two of the ten patients were classed as nonresponders. Blood for the short-term post-therapy sample came 4 to 8 weeks after therapy.

Study-wide results and limits: Nonresponders had marked pretherapy clonal expansions and little post-therapy change.

The origin of this receptor is a human patient who had received a solid organ transplant and had CMV disease. Some T cells could come from the graft donor. This sample comprised CD8+ T cells from blood, obtained after autologous CMV-specific T cell therapy.

The CDR3 protein is CASSQESVGASTDTQYF. CDR3 nucleotides: TGCGCCAGCAGCCAAGAGAGTGTGGGGGCCAGCACAGATACGCAGTATTTT. V and J are TRBV4-3 and TRBJ2-3; D possibly corresponds to TRBD1 (6 bases). The CDR3 sequence is 17 residues long. The V gene lost 0 bases and the J gene lost 0 bases, with 13 bases spanning the gap. Germline-derived CDR1 and CDR2 are LGHNA and YSLEER.